The rows below give T cell receptor beta chains drawn from one sample of a study of cytomegalovirus exposure and HLA in healthy donors. Using immunoSEQ multiplex PCR, the repertoire was profiled, and TCRdb retains in-frame clones only, with some absent. The sample carries under 150,000 clones, 78% recorded once. The sequenced sample consisted of PBMCs. The source is a man aged 40-55 years in good health and CMV-seropositive. Both conserved end residues are part of each CDR3. Fields, in order: V gene, clone size, D gene, J gene, CDR3 DNA, CDR3 protein. D genes are given only for firm matches. Clone size appears in some rows only: once, few, many, or a class for an expanded clone.

TRBV7-2	NA	NA	TRBJ2-2	TGTGCCAGCAGCTTTATAGAGCCCACCGGGGAGCTGTTTTTT	CASSFIEPTGELFF
TRBV6-5	NA	TRBD1	TRBJ1-2	TGTGCCAGCAGTTTGGGACAGGACTATGGCTACACCTTC	CASSLGQDYGYTF
TRBV7-2	NA	TRBD2	TRBJ2-1	TGTGCCAGCAGGAGGACTAGTGGCTTACCCAATGAGCAGTTCTTC	CASRRTSGLPNEQFF
TRBV2	NA	NA	TRBJ2-7	TGTGCCAGCAGGACCATGTGGGGGCCCCGGGAGCAGTACTTC	CASRTMWGPREQYF
TRBV7-9	once	TRBD1	TRBJ1-4	TGTGCGGAGGGACAGGGGAGTATTGGTGAAAAACTGTTTTTT	CAEGQGSIGEKLFF
TRBV2	NA	NA	TRBJ2-1	TGTGCCAGCAGTGGTCTAGCCTATGAGCAGTTCTTC	CASSGLAYEQFF
TRBV7-8	NA	TRBD1	TRBJ2-5	TGTGCCAGCAGCTTAGGAGACAGGGGTCGGGGGGAGACCCAGTACTTC	CASSLGDRGRGETQYF
TRBV9	NA	TRBD2	TRBJ2-6	TGTGCCAGCAGCGGGCTCGGGACTAGCGGGTCAGACTCTGGGGCCAACGTCCTGACTTTC	CASSGLGTSGSDSGANVLTF
TRBV4-3	NA	TRBD2	TRBJ2-5	TGCGCCAGCAGCCAAGATAGCGGGGAGAATACGCAGTACTTC	CASSQDSGENTQYF
TRBV7-9	once	NA	TRBJ1-1	TGTTCCAGCAGTTTTGCCCGACAGTTCACTGAAGCTTTCTTT	CSSSFARQFTEAFF
TRBV27	NA	NA	TRBJ2-7	TGTGCCAGCAGTAAACGGGAGTCGGCGGGCTGGGAGCAGTACTTC	CASSKRESAGWEQYF
TRBV7-9	NA	NA	TRBJ2-1	TGTGCCAGCAGCTTAGGAGCGGCAGATGAGCAGTTCTTC	CASSLGAADEQFF
TRBV25-1	NA	NA	TRBJ2-7	TGTGCCAGCAGTTCGTACTCCTACGAGCAGTACTTC	CASSSYSYEQYF
TRBV27	NA	TRBD1	TRBJ1-5	TGTGCCAGCAGCCCCGTGGGGACAGGGGATTCGTCAAATCAGCCCCAGCATTTT	CASSPVGTGDSSNQPQHF
TRBV4-2	NA	TRBD2	TRBJ2-5	TGTGCCAGCAGCCAAGGCCCTTTGGGGACTAGCGCGCAAGAGACCCAGTACTTC	CASSQGPLGTSAQETQYF
TRBV7-2	NA	TRBD2	TRBJ2-1	TGTGCCAGCAGCTTAGGGGGCGGGAGCAGGGTTGAGCAGTTCTTC	CASSLGGGSRVEQFF
TRBV5-1	NA	NA	TRBJ2-7	TGCGCCAGCAGCAGAGGCGGAGCCCCCTACGAGCAGTACTTC	CASSRGGAPYEQYF
TRBV28	NA	TRBD1	TRBJ1-2	TGTGCCAGCGGGGACAGGGTCGATGGCTACACCTTC	CASGDRVDGYTF
TRBV18	NA	NA	TRBJ1-2	TGTGCCAGCTCACAAGGGGATGGCTACACCTTC	CASSQGDGYTF
TRBV19	NA	TRBD1	TRBJ1-5	TGTGCCAGTAGTAAAACAGGGGGCGGCAATCAGCCCCAGCATTTT	CASSKTGGGNQPQHF
TRBV7-2	once	NA	TRBJ2-3	TGTGCCAGCAGCTTAGGCGCGGGATGGAGGACAGATACGCAGTATTTT	CASSLGAGWRTDTQYF
TRBV4-1	NA	NA	TRBJ1-1	TGCGCCAGCAGCCCCCCGGACATGAACACTGAAGCTTTCTTT	CASSPPDMNTEAFF
TRBV19	NA	TRBD2	TRBJ2-1	TGTGCCAGTAGTATTACCGGGACTAGCGGGGAGCAGTTCTTC	CASSITGTSGEQFF
TRBV5-1	few	TRBD1	TRBJ2-2	TGCGCCAGCAGCCTGACAGGGGCGGTCGGGGAGCTGTTTTTT	CASSLTGAVGELFF
TRBV6-5	NA	TRBD2	TRBJ2-1	TGTGCCAGCAATGGCAGACTAGCGGCCTACAATGAGCAGTTCTTC	CASNGRLAAYNEQFF
TRBV10-2	many	TRBD2	TRBJ2-7	TGCGCCAGCAGTGGATCCGGGACTAGCGGCTACGAGCAGTACTTC	CASSGSGTSGYEQYF
TRBV5-1	NA	TRBD2	TRBJ2-7	TGCGCCAGCAGCTTGACTAGCGGCCCTTTGGAGCAGTACTTC	CASSLTSGPLEQYF
TRBV5-1	NA	TRBD1	TRBJ2-5	TGCGCCAGCAGCACGGGACAGGGGATAGAAGAGACCCAGTACTTC	CASSTGQGIEETQYF
TRBV6-6	NA	NA	TRBJ1-5	TGTGCCAGCCGTGGGGCAGACAACATTAGCAATCAGCCCCAGCATTTT	CASRGADNISNQPQHF
TRBV27	NA	NA	TRBJ1-4	TGTGCCAGCAGTTCTCAGGGTGGAAGGGAAAAACTGTTTTTT	CASSSQGGREKLFF
TRBV19	few	NA	TRBJ1-5	TGTGCCAGTAGTATTGGGGGGAACAATCAGCCCCAGCATTTT	CASSIGGNNQPQHF
TRBV9	NA	NA	TRBJ2-5	TGTGCCAGCAGCGTAGGGGCTCGGGACATCTTCTATCTAGAGACCCAGTACTTC	CASSVGARDIFYLETQYF
TRBV2	NA	NA	TRBJ1-4	TGTGCCAGCACCGGACTTGCAACTAATGAAAAACTGTTTTTT	CASTGLATNEKLFF
TRBV5-5	few	TRBD1	TRBJ1-2	TGTGCCAGCAGCTTGGCCTTCGGGACAGGGGAGGGCTACACCTTC	CASSLAFGTGEGYTF
TRBV27	NA	TRBD1	TRBJ2-5	TGTGCCAGCAGCGGGACAGGGGTGGAGACCCAGTACTTC	CASSGTGVETQYF
TRBV5-6	NA	TRBD1	TRBJ1-5	TGTGCCAGCAGCTCCATGCACAGGGGGCATCAGCCCCAGCATTTT	CASSSMHRGHQPQHF
TRBV11-2	NA	TRBD2	TRBJ2-7	TGTGCCAGCAGCTTGGAGGCAGCGGGAGGATACTACGAGCAGTACTTC	CASSLEAAGGYYEQYF
TRBV7-9	NA	TRBD1	TRBJ2-1	TGTGCCAGCAGCTTAGGAGACAGGGTGGTTGAGCAGTTCTTC	CASSLGDRVVEQFF
TRBV28	NA	TRBD1	TRBJ2-2	TGTGCCAGCAGTTCCCGGACAGGGGCTTTTTGGGAGCTGTTTTTT	CASSSRTGAFWELFF
TRBV18	NA	NA	TRBJ1-5	TGTGCCAGCTCACCCGGGTCGGATCAGCCCCAGCATTTT	CASSPGSDQPQHF
TRBV5-1	once	TRBD1	TRBJ2-7	TGCGCCAGCAGGCCTGGACAGGGGGCGTTCTACGAGCAGTACTTC	CASRPGQGAFYEQYF
TRBV27	NA	NA	TRBJ1-6	TGTGCCAGCAGCACAACCGGCCCGACAGGAGCCAATTCACCCCTCCACTTT	CASSTTGPTGANSPLHF
TRBV6-1	NA	TRBD1	TRBJ2-7	TGTGCCAGCAGAGCCGGGACAGGGACCTACGAGCAGTACTTC	CASRAGTGTYEQYF
TRBV7-8	once	TRBD1	TRBJ2-3	TGTGCCAGCAGCAAACGACAGGGGACAGATACGCAGTATTTT	CASSKRQGTDTQYF
TRBV7-2	NA	NA	TRBJ1-5	TGTGCCAGCAGCCTGGGACATGACCAGCCCCAGCATTTT	CASSLGHDQPQHF
TRBV7-8	few	NA	TRBJ1-5	TGTGCCAGCAGCTTAGCAGCCCAGCCCCAGCATTTT	CASSLAAQPQHF